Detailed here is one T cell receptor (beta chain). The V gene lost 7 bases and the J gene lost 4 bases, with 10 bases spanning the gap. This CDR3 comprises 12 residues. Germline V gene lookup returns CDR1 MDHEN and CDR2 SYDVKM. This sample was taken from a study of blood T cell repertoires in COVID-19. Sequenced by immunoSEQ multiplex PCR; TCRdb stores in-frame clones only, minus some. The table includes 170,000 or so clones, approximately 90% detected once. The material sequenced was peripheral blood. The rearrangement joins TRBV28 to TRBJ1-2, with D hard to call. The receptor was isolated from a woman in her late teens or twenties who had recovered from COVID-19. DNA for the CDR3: TGTGCCAGCACCGGTACAGCCTATGGCTACACCTTC. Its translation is CASTGTAYGYTF.